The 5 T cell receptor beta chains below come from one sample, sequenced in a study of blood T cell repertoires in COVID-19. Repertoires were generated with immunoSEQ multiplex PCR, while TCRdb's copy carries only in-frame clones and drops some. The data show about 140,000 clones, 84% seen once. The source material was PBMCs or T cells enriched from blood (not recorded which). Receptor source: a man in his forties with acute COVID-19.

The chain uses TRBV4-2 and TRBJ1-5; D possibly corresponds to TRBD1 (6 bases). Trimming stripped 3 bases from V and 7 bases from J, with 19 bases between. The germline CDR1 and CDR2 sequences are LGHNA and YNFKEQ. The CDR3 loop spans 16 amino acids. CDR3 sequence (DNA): TGTGCCAGCAGCCAGGATGGGGGCGACAGAAGGCAGCCCCAGCATTTT. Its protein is CASSQDGGDRRQPQHF.

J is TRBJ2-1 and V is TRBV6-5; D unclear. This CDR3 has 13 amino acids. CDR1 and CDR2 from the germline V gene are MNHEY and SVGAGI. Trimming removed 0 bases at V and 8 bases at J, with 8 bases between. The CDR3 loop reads CASSYSLADEQFF. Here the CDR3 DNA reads TGTGCCAGCAGTTACTCCTTAGCCGATGAGCAGTTCTTC.

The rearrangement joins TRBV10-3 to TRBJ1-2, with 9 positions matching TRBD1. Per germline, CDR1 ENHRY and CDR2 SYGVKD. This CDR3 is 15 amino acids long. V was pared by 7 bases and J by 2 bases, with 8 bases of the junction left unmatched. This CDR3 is CAINSPGTGNYGYTF. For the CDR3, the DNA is TGTGCCATCAATAGTCCCGGGACAGGGAACTATGGCTACACCTTC.

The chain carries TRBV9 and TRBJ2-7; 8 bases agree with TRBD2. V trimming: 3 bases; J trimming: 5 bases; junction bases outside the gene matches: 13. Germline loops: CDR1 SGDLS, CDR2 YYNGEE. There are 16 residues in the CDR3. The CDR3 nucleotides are TGTGCCAGCAGCGCCAGCGGGGGCGGGGGCCGGGACGAGCAGTACTTC. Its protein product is CASSASGGGGRDEQYF.

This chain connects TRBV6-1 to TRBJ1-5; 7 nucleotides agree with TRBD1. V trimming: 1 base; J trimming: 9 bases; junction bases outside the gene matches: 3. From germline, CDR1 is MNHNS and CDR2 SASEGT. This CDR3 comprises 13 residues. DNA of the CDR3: TGTGCCAGCAGTGAAGTAAAGGGGGCGCCCCAGCATTTT. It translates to CASSEVKGAPQHF.